This T cell receptor (beta chain) was documented in a study of T-cell reconstitution after alpha-beta-depleted transplantation in children. The CDR3 is 15 residues long. Trimming took off 1 base at V and 8 bases at J, with 12 bases between the two ends. CDR1 is SGHTA and CDR2 is FQGNSA in the germline V gene. This clonotype was picked up many times. As yet, its antigen is unknown. Findings and limits, study-wide: Newly produced T cells mostly provided counts and TCRbeta diversity after one year, as hyperexpanded clones declined. After transplant, at about two months, alpha-beta T cells were reportedly derived from several hundred expanded graft clones.

TCRbeta library preparation incorporated unique molecular identifiers. TCRdb passed the PCR reads through MiXCR, listing each CDR3 protein once. The sample lists more than 200,000 distinct CDR3 sequences; under 30% were seen once. The chain uses TRBV7-2 and TRBJ1-6, with TRBD1 as a possible D gene (6 bases). This TCR was recovered from a girl aged 2-10 years with Fanconi anemia, due to receive a stem cell transplant. Material: PBMCs, obtained before TCRalphabeta/CD19-depleted stem cell transplant. The CDR3 is CASSLVAGADSPLHF. DNA of the CDR3: TGTGCCAGCAGCTTAGTCGCGGGGGCAGATTCACCCCTCCACTTT. The whole variable domain, remainder taken from reference TRBV7-2 and TRBJ1-6, is GAGVSQSPSNKVTEKGKDVELRCDPISGHTALYWYRQSLGQGLEFLIYFQGNSAPDKSGLPSDRFSAERTGGSVSTLTIQRTQQEDSAVYLCASSLVAGADSPLHFGNGTRLTVT.